This entry describes one TCR beta chain. The antigen is unknown. TCRdb redid the calling of the reads with MiXCR, one entry per CDR3 protein. The sample shows roughly 700,000 distinct CDR3 sequences, around 32% of them seen only once. The sample comes from a study of T cell repertoires in cytomegalovirus infection. About the study: It was the public TCR beta signatures that indicated both CMV infection and matching HLA type.

Points from the study as a whole: Predominance within the ex vivo response was attributable to HLA-C-restricted CMV-specific TCR beta clonotypes.

The clonotype originates from a human donor in good health (CMV status not recorded). Some clones in this sample may be carry-over from other donors' samples. The starting material was cultured PBMCs, obtained from culture after CMV antigen stimulation.

The CDR3 protein is CASRRDRRSGANVLTF. CDR3 bases: TGTGCCAGCAGGCGGGACAGGCGCTCTGGGGCCAACGTCCTGACTTTC. V is TRBV7-8 and J is TRBJ2-6, with TRBD1 matching over 8 bases. Germline-derived CDR1 and CDR2 are SGHVS and FQNEAQ. This CDR3 region has 16 residues. J lost 0 bases, V lost 6 bases, and 4 bases had no gene match.